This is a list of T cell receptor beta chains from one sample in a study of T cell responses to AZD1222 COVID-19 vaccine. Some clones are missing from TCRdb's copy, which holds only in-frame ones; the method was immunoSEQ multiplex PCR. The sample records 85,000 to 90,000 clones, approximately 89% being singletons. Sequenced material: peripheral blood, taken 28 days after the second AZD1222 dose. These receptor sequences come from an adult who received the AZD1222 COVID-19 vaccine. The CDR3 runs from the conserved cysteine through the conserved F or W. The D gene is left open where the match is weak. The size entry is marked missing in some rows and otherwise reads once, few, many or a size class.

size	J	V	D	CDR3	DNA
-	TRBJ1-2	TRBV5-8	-	CASSLFGPGRDGYTF	TGTGCCAGCAGCTTGTTCGGACCCGGGAGAGATGGCTACACCTTC
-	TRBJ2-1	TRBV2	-	CASSESGPYNEQFF	TGTGCCAGCAGTGAATCGGGGCCCTACAATGAGCAGTTCTTC
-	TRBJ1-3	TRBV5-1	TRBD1	CASSLGTGPSGNTIYF	TGCGCCAGCAGCTTGGGGACAGGCCCCTCTGGAAACACCATATATTTT
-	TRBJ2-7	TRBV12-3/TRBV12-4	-	CASSLGLSYEQYF	TGTGCCAGCAGTTTAGGACTTTCCTACGAGCAGTACTTC
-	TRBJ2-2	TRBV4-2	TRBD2	CASSSSGGAAGELFF	TGTGCCAGCAGCTCTAGCGGGGGGGCCGCCGGGGAGCTGTTTTTT
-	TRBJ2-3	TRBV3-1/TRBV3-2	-	CASSQVIRSTDTQYF	TGTGCCAGCAGCCAAGTTATCCGGAGCACAGATACGCAGTATTTT
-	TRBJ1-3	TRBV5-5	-	CASALRGHLGNTIYF	TGTGCCAGCGCCCTCCGCGGACATCTAGGAAACACCATATATTTT
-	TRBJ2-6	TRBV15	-	CATSRDPGANVLTF	TGTGCCACCAGCAGAGATCCCGGGGCCAACGTCCTGACTTTC
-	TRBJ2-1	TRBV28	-	CASMSDSREQFF	TGTGCCAGCATGAGTGACAGTCGAGAGCAGTTCTTC
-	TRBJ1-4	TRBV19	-	CASSREARIRNEKLFF	TGTGCCAGTAGTAGGGAGGCACGGATTCGTAATGAAAAACTGTTTTTT
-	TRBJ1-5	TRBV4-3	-	CASSQSAVFGNQPQHF	TGCGCCAGCAGCCAGTCCGCAGTATTTGGCAATCAGCCCCAGCATTTT
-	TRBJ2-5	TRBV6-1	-	CASSERWAIQETQYF	TGTGCCAGCAGTGAAAGGTGGGCTATCCAAGAGACCCAGTACTTC
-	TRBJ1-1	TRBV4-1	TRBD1	CASSHGQVEAFF	TGCGCCAGCAGCCACGGACAGGTCGAAGCTTTCTTT
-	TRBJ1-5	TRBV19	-	CASMRLSGVYSNQPQHF	TGTGCCAGTATGCGGCTAAGCGGCGTTTATAGCAATCAGCCCCAGCATTTT
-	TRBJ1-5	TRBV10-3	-	CAIIEKGICQPQHF	TGTGCCATCATCGAAAAGGGTATCTGTCAGCCCCAGCATTTT
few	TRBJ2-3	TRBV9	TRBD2	CASSVTGLAGGTDTQYF	TGTGCCAGCAGCGTAACGGGGCTAGCGGGGGGCACAGATACGCAGTATTTT
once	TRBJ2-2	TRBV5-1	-	CASSLVTSNTGELFF	TGCGCCAGCAGCTTGGTCACTAGCAACACCGGGGAGCTGTTTTTT
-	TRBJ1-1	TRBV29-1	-	CSARVGLDTEAFF	TGCAGCGCGCGGGTGGGGTTGGACACTGAAGCTTTCTTT
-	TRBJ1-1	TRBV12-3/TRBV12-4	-	CASSLSLNTEAFF	TGTGCCAGCAGTTTAAGCCTGAACACTGAAGCTTTCTTT
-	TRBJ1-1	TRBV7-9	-	CASSLRGQITEAFF	TGTGCCAGCAGCTTACGGGGGCAGATCACTGAAGCTTTCTTT
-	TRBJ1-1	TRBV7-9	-	CASSLGGLAMAFF	TGTGCCAGCAGCTTAGGGGGACTGGCGATGGCTTTCTTT